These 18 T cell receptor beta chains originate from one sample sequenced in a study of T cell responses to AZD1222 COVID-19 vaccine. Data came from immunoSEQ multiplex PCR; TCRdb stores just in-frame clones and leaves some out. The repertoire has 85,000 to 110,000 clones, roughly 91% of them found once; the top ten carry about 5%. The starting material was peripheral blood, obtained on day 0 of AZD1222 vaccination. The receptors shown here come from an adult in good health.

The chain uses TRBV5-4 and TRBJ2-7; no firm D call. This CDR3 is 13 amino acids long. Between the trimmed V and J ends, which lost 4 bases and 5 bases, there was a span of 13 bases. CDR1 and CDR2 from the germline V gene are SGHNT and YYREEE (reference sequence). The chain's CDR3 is CASSSSGSHEQYF. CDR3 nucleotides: TGTGCCAGCAGCAGCTCTGGGTCTCACGAGCAGTACTTC.

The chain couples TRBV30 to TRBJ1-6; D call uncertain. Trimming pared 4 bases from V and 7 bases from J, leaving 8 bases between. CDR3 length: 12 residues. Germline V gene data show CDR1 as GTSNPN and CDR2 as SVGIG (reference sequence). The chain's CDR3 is CAWTLGNSPLHF. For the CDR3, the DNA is TGTGCCTGGACCCTGGGGAATTCACCCCTCCACTTT.

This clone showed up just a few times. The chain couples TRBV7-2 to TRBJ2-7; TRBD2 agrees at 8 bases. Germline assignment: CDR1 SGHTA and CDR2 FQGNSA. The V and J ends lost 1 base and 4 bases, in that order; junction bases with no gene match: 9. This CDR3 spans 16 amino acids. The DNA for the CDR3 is TGTGCCAGCAGCTTAGTAGCGGGGAGAAGCAGTTACGAGCAGTACTTC. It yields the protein CASSLVAGRSSYEQYF. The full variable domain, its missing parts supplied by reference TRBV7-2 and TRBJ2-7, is GAGVSQSPSNKVTEKGKDVELRCDPISGHTALYWYRQSLGQGLEFLIYFQGNSAPDKSGLPSDRFSAERTGGSVSTLTIQRTQQEDSAVYLCASSLVAGRSSYEQYFGPGTRLTVT.

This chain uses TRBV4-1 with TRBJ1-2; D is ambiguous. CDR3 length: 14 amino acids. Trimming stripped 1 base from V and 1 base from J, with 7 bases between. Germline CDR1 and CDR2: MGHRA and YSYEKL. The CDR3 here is CASSQGLRNYGYTF. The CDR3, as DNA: TGCGCCAGCAGCCAAGGATTACGTAACTATGGCTACACCTTC.

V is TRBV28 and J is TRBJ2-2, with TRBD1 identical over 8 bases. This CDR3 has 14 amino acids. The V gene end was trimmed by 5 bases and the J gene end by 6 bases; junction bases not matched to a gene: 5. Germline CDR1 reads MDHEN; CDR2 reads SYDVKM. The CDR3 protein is CASSGQGGPGELFF. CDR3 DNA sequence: TGTGCCAGCAGTGGACAGGGCGGGCCCGGGGAGCTGTTTTTT.

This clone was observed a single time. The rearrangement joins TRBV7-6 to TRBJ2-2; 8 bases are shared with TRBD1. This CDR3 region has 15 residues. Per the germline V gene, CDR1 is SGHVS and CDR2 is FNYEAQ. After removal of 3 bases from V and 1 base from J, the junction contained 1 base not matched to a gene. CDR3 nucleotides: TGTGCCAGCAGCTTGGGGACAGGGAACACCGGGGAGCTGTTTTTT. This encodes CASSLGTGNTGELFF.

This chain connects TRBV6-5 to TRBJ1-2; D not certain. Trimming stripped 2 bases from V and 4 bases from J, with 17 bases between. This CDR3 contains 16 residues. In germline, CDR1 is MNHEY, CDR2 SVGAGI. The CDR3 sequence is CASSYGPLEGSYGYTF. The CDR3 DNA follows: TGTGCCAGCAGTTACGGCCCTTTAGAGGGTTCCTATGGCTACACCTTC.

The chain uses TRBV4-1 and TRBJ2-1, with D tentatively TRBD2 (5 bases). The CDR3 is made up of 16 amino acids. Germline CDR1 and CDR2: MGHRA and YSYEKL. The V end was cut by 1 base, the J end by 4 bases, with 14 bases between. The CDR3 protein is CASSQVRLAVYNEQFF. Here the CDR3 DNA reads TGCGCCAGCAGCCAAGTTCGCCTAGCAGTATACAATGAGCAGTTCTTC.

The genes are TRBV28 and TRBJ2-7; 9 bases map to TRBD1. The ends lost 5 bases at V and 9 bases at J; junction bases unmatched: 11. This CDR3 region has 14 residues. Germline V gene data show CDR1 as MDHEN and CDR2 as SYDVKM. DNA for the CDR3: TGTGCCAGCAGTGGACCGGGACAGGGTGGGCGGCAGTACTTC. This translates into CASSGPGQGGRQYF. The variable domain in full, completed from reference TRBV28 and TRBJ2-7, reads DVKVTQSSRYLVKRTGEKVFLECVQDMDHENMFWYRQDPGLGLRLIYFSYDVKMKEKGDIPEGYSVSREKKERFSLILESASTNQTSMYLCASSGPGQGGRQYFGPGTRLTVT.

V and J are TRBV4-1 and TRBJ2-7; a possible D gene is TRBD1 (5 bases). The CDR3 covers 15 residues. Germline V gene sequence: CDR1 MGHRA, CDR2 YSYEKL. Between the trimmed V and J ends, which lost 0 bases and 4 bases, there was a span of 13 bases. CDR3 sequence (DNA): TGCGCCAGCAGCCAAGAGGAAGGGGTTGGGTACGAGCAGTACTTC. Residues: CASSQEEGVGYEQYF.

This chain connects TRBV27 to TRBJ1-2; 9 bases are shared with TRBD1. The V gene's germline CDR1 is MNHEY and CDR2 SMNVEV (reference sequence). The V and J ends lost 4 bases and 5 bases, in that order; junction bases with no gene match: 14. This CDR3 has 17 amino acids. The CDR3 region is CASSSRRAGQGVYGYTF. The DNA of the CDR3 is TGTGCCAGCAGTTCACGCCGGGCGGGACAGGGAGTTTATGGCTACACCTTC.

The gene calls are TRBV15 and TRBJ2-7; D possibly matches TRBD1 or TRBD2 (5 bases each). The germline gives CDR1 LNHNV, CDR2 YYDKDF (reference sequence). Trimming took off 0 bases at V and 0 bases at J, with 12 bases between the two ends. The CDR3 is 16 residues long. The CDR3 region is CATSRDGTSSSYEQYF. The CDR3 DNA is TGTGCCACCAGCAGAGATGGGACCTCAAGCTCCTACGAGCAGTACTTC.

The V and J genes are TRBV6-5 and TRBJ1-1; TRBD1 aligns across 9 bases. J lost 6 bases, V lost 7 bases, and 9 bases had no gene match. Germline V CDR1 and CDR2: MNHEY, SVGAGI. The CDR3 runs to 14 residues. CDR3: CASKTGQGFSEAFF. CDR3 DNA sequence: TGTGCCAGCAAAACGGGACAGGGATTCTCTGAAGCTTTCTTT.

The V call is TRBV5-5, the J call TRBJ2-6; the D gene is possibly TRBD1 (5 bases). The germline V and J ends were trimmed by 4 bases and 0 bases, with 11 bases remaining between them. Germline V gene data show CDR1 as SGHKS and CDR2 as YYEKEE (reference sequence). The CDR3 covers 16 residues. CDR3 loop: CASSREGVSGANVLTF. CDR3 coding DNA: TGTGCCAGCAGCAGGGAAGGGGTCTCTGGGGCCAACGTCCTGACTTTC.

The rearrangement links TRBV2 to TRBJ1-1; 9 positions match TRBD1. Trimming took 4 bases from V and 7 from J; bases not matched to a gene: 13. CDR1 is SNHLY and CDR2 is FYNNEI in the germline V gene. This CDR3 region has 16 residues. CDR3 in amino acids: CASSVAQGAGILEAFF. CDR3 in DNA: TGTGCCAGCAGTGTAGCACAGGGGGCCGGGATACTTGAAGCTTTCTTT.

CDR3 in DNA: TGTGCCAGCAGCGTAGGAACTAGCGGGGTTCAAGAGACCCAGTACTTC. Its protein is CASSVGTSGVQETQYF. The chain links TRBV9 to TRBJ2-5; 10 nucleotides align to TRBD2. Per germline, CDR1 SGDLS and CDR2 YYNGEE. The CDR3 loop spans 16 amino acids. J was trimmed by 2 bases and V by 0 bases; bases with no gene match: 4.

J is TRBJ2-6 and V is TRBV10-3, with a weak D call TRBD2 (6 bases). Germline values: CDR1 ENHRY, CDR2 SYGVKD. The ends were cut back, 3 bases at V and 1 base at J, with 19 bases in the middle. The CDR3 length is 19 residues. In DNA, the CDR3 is TGTGCCATCAGTGATGGTGCCACGGGGGTAACTTCTGGGGCCAACGTCCTGACTTTC. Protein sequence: CAISDGATGVTSGANVLTF.

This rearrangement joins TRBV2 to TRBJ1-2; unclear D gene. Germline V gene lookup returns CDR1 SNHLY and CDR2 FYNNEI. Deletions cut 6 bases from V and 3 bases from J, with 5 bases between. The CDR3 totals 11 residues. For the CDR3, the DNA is TGTGCCAGCAGAAGGGACTATGGCTACACCTTC. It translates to CASRRDYGYTF.